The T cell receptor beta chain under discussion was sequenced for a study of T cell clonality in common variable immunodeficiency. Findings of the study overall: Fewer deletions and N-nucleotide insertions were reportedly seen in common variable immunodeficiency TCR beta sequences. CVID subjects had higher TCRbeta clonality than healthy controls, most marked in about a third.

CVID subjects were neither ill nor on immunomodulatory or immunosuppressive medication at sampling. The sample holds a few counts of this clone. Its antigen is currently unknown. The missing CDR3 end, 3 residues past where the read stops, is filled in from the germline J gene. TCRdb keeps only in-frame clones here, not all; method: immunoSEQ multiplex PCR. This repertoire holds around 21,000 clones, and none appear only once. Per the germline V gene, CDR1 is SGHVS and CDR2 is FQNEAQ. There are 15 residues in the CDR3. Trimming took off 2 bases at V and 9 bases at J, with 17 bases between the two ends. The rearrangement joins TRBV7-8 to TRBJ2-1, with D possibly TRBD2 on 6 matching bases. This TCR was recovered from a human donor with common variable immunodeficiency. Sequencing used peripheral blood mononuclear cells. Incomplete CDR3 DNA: TGTGCCAGCAGCTTATTTGCCAACCTAGCGAGTGAG. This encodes CASSLFANLASE. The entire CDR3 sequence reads CASSLFANLASEQFF.